A single sample is the source of the 30 T cell receptor beta chains below, sequenced in a study of post-analysis software for immune sequencing data. Presence of unique molecular identifiers characterized the TCR beta cDNA libraries. TCRdb independently ran MiXCR on the PCR reads; one entry per CDR3 protein. Counted here are more than 450,000 distinct CDR3 sequences, around 36% occurring once; the ten biggest clones make up roughly 6%. Points from the study as a whole: About 5 TRBV segments appeared more often in patients than in controls, and TRBV5-6, TRBV5-1 and TRBV20-1 were among these.

What these receptors recognize is not known. Sample: blood. The receptors come from a girl aged 2-17 years with multiple sclerosis.

This sequence joins TRBV6-1 and TRBJ1-5, with 8 bases aligning to TRBD1. The CDR3 runs to 17 residues. The V and J ends lost 5 bases and 0 bases, in that order; junction bases with no gene match: 9. From germline, CDR1 is MNHNS and CDR2 SASEGT. CDR3 nucleotides: TGTGCCAGCAGTCGCCTGGGACAGGCATATAGCAATCAGCCCCAGCATTTT. It encodes CASSRLGQAYSNQPQHF.

This clonotype has a handful of counts. The chain uses TRBV24-1 and TRBJ2-3; a possible D gene is TRBD2 (6 bases). Germline V gene sequence: CDR1 KGHDR, CDR2 SFDVKD. The CDR3 runs to 14 residues. V lost 3 bases, J lost 2 bases, and 8 bases lay in between. CDR3 sequence: CATSDGTLTDTQYF. DNA of the CDR3: TGTGCCACCAGTGATGGGACTCTCACAGATACGCAGTATTTT.

This clonotype was seen repeatedly, ten times or more. The chain is built from TRBV10-3 and TRBJ2-7; D remains unclear. The length of the CDR3 is 14 residues. Germline CDR1 ENHRY, CDR2 SYGVKD. Trimming removed 10 bases at V and 6 bases at J, with 22 bases between. CDR3 DNA: TGTGCCACCAGAGTGGATAGGGAAAGAGGCGAGCAGTACTTC. It yields the protein CATRVDRERGEQYF.

This chain joins TRBV6-1 and TRBJ2-3; the D gene could be TRBD1 or TRBD2 (5 bases each). V shed 3 bases and J shed 5 bases, with 15 bases lying between them. Germline CDR1 is MNHNS and CDR2 is SASEGT. The CDR3 consists of 15 residues. CDR3 residues: CASSEAVGVIDTQYF. CDR3 nucleotide sequence: TGTGCCAGCAGTGAGGCAGTGGGGGTCATAGATACGCAGTATTTT.

J is TRBJ2-5 and V is TRBV20-1; D possibly corresponds to TRBD1 (6 bases). Germline CDR1 reads DFQATT; CDR2 reads SNEGSKA (reference sequence). V lost 6 bases and J 5 bases, leaving 22 bases between the germline ends. This CDR3 region has 15 residues. DNA for the CDR3: TGCAGTGCACTAAACAGGGAAGGCGGGCGGGAGACCCAGTACTTC. This translates into CSALNREGGRETQYF.

The chain uses TRBV5-1 and TRBJ2-7, with D tentatively TRBD1 (5 bases). The germline gives CDR1 SGHRS, CDR2 YFSETQ. The CDR3 spans 16 residues. V shed 0 bases and J shed 0 bases, with 13 bases lying between them. The CDR3 loop is CASSLVRTPTSYEQYF. The CDR3 DNA sequence: TGCGCCAGCAGCTTGGTTAGGACACCCACCTCCTACGAGCAGTACTTC. Combining the CDR3 with reference TRBV5-1 and TRBJ2-7 gives the whole variable domain KAGVTQTPRYLIKTRGQQVTLSCSPISGHRSVSWYQQTPGQGLQFLFEYFSETQRNKGNFPGRFSGRQFSNSRSEMNVSTLELGDSALYLCASSLVRTPTSYEQYFGPGTRLTVT.

This rearrangement joins TRBV10-3 to TRBJ1-1; no firm D call. The CDR3 consists of 14 residues. CDR1 and CDR2 from the germline V gene are ENHRY and SYGVKD. Trimming shortened V by 0 bases and J by 1 base, and 6 bases separated the two germline ends. In DNA form, the CDR3 reads TGTGCCATCAGTGAGTCTCTGGGGAACACTGAAGCTTTCTTT. Amino acids: CAISESLGNTEAFF.

The J gene is TRBJ1-4, the V gene TRBV12-3 or TRBV12-4; weak D call: TRBD1 (6 bases). The ends were cut back, 6 bases at V and 0 bases at J, with 11 bases in the middle. The CDR3 totals 15 residues. The DNA for the CDR3 is TGTGCCAGCAGCCTGGACAGTACAACTAATGAAAAACTGTTTTTT. As protein: CASSLDSTTNEKLFF.

The CDR3 nucleotides are TGCAGTGCCAATAAGAGGACCCCTGTCGGGGAGACCCAGTACTTC. Translating gives CSANKRTPVGETQYF. V is TRBV20-1 and J is TRBJ2-5, with D hard to call. Trimming stripped 6 bases from V and 5 bases from J, with 22 bases between. The CDR3 runs 15 residues. CDR1 DFQATT and CDR2 SNEGSKA come from the germline V gene (reference sequence).

This clonotype was detected only a few times. This chain connects TRBV9 to TRBJ2-1; D unresolved. The CDR3 has 13 amino acids. Germline-derived CDR1 and CDR2 are SGDLS and YYNGEE. The V end lost 0 bases, the J end lost 10 bases, and 11 bases lay between the germline ends. The CDR3 protein is CASSVGSAREQFF. CDR3 coding DNA: TGTGCCAGCAGCGTAGGATCGGCCCGCGAGCAGTTCTTC.

The chain couples TRBV20-1 to TRBJ2-3; a weak D match, TRBD2 (5 bases). CDR3 length: 15 residues. Between the trimmed V and J ends, which lost 5 bases and 4 bases, there was a span of 19 bases. Germline V gene lookup returns CDR1 DFQATT and CDR2 SNEGSKA (reference sequence). The CDR3 reads CSAPRLLAGADTQYF. Here the CDR3 DNA reads TGCAGTGCTCCACGACTACTTGCTGGTGCAGATACGCAGTATTTT.

CDR3 amino acids: CASSRDAGMVYGYTF. The CDR3 nucleotides are TGTGCCAGTAGTCGTGACGCGGGGATGGTCTATGGCTACACCTTC. This chain joins TRBV19 and TRBJ1-2; D is uncertain. Trimming pared 5 bases from V and 4 bases from J, leaving 17 bases between. CDR1 and CDR2 from the germline V gene are LNHDA and SQIVND (reference sequence). The CDR3 loop spans 15 amino acids. The full variable domain, with the rest looked up from reference TRBV19 and TRBJ1-2, is DGGITQSPKYLFRKEGQNVTLSCEQNLNHDAMYWYRQDPGQGLRLIYYSQIVNDFQKGDIAEGYSVSREKKESFPLTVTSAQKNPTAFYLCASSRDAGMVYGYTFGSGTRLTVV.

J is TRBJ2-7 and V is TRBV19; D possibly uses TRBD1 or TRBD2 (5 bases each). Deletions cut 3 bases from V and 3 bases from J, with 15 bases between. CDR1 is LNHDA, CDR2 SQIVND, per germline (reference sequence). The CDR3 runs to 15 residues. The CDR3, as DNA: TGTGCCAGTAGTATGGGGACCACCGTGGGCTACGAGCAGTACTTC. It specifies CASSMGTTVGYEQYF.

The chain carries TRBV3-1 and TRBJ1-3; D ambiguous. The CDR3 is 12 residues long. Germline V lookup: CDR1 LGHDT, CDR2 YNNKEL (reference sequence). The V end was cut by 2 bases, the J end by 4 bases, with 3 bases between. CDR3 bases: TGTGCCAGCAGCCAAAGAGGAAACACCATATATTTT. Protein product: CASSQRGNTIYF.

The V and J genes are TRBV20-1 and TRBJ2-7, with D hard to call. The end of the DNA fits TRBJ2-5 better, so the J call may be wrong. Germline V gene lookup returns CDR1 DFQATT and CDR2 SNEGSKA (reference sequence). The CDR3 has 11 amino acids. CDR3 residues: CSAGRQETQYF. CDR3 bases: TGCAGTGCTGGCCGACAAGAGACCCAGTACTTC.

The chain combines TRBV28 with TRBJ2-5, with 7 bases identical to TRBD2. J was trimmed by 4 bases and V by 4 bases; bases with no gene match: 9. The germline V gene encodes CDR1 MDHEN and CDR2 SYDVKM. CDR3 size: 15 residues. CDR3 bases: TGTGCCAGCAGTTCAATGGCAGGGAGGGGAGAGACCCAGTACTTC. It is translated as CASSSMAGRGETQYF.

The J gene is TRBJ2-6, the V gene TRBV21-1. TRBV21-1 is termed a pseudogene. The CDR3 is made up of 16 amino acids. CDR3 protein: CASRVEDFTGANVLTF. The CDR3 DNA reads TGTGCCAGCAGGGTCGAAGATTTTACTGGGGCCAACGTCCTGACTTTC.

CDR3 protein: CASSPRQNYNSPLHF. As DNA, the CDR3 is TGTGCCAGCAGCCCCCGACAGAACTATAATTCACCCCTCCACTTT. The genes are TRBV7-2 and TRBJ1-6; D possibly corresponds to TRBD1 (5 bases). Germline loops: CDR1 SGHTA, CDR2 FQGNSA. Trimming pared 5 bases from V and 3 bases from J, leaving 11 bases between. The CDR3 runs 15 residues.

The gene calls are TRBV28 and TRBJ1-1; the D gene is possibly TRBD1 (5 bases). Germline CDR1 is MDHEN and CDR2 is SYDVKM. Trimming removed 4 bases from V and 0 bases from J, with 18 bases in between. The CDR3 is made up of 17 amino acids. In DNA form, the CDR3 reads TGTGCCAGCAGTTATTTGTTGCAGGGCCGAATGAACACTGAAGCTTTCTTT. Translated: CASSYLLQGRMNTEAFF.

This chain uses TRBV5-1 with TRBJ2-7; TRBD2 is a possible D gene (6 bases). The germline V gene has CDR1 SGHRS and CDR2 YFSETQ. The CDR3 contains 16 residues. Between the trimmed V and J ends, which lost 4 bases and 7 bases, there was a span of 24 bases. CDR3 amino acids: CASSPSPGEVYNEQYF. Here the CDR3 DNA reads TGCGCCAGCAGCCCGAGCCCGGGGGAAGTCTACAATGAGCAGTACTTC.

This clonotype was recorded only once. This may stem from a read error, because a much larger clone lies one nucleotide away. The chain employs TRBV5-5 and TRBJ2-3; 13 bases are shared with TRBD2. CDR1 is SGHKS and CDR2 is YYEKEE in the germline V gene (reference sequence). V gave up 7 bases and J gave up 8 bases; unmatched junction bases: 10. CDR3 length: 15 amino acids. CDR3 nucleotides: TGTGCCAGCGGCTCACTAGCGGGGGGGCGCGGTACGCAGTATTTT. Amino acid sequence: CASGSLAGGRGTQYF.

The chain has TRBV10-3 and TRBJ2-2, with 9 bases matching TRBD1. V shed 4 bases and J 5 bases; nucleotides not matched to a gene: 5. The germline gives CDR1 ENHRY, CDR2 SYGVKD. The CDR3 extends over 15 amino acids. As DNA, the CDR3 is TGTGCCATCAGTGCTAGACAGGGGGGAACCGGGGAGCTGTTTTTT. It specifies CAISARQGGTGELFF.

The chain joins TRBV12-3 or TRBV12-4 to TRBJ2-5; 7 bases map to TRBD1. Trimming removed 5 bases from V and 2 bases from J; junction bases left unmatched: 14. This CDR3 spans 17 amino acids. CDR3 DNA: TGTGCCAGCAGTACAGGGGTGTGGACGGACACACAAGAGACCCAGTACTTC. Translating it yields CASSTGVWTDTQETQYF.

Details on this clonotype: One end of the junction does not line up with germline, which may come from a read error. J is TRBJ1-1 and V is TRBV11-2, with a weak D call TRBD1 (5 bases). Per germline, CDR1 SGHAT and CDR2 FQNNGV. CDR3 length equals 16 residues. The CDR3 is CASSLEPIGRQPQAFF. The DNA for the CDR3 is TGTGCCAGCAGCCTAGAACCCATAGGGCGACAGCCTCAAGCTTTCTTT.

V is TRBV4-1 and J is TRBJ2-3; D is unresolved. The ends were cut back, 2 bases at V and 2 bases at J, with 5 bases in the middle. Germline CDR1 is MGHRA and CDR2 is YSYEKL. This CDR3 comprises 13 residues. This chain's CDR3 is CASSQRVTDTQYF. The CDR3 DNA follows: TGCGCCAGCAGCCAACGGGTCACAGATACGCAGTATTTT.

The chain combines TRBV5-1 with TRBJ2-1; D unresolved. The J call is doubtful: the DNA matches TRBJ2-7 better. The germline V gene encodes CDR1 SGHRS and CDR2 YFSETQ. The length of the CDR3 is 13 residues. CDR3 in amino acids: CASMGLGFNEQYF. Here the CDR3 DNA reads TGCGCCAGCATGGGGTTAGGGTTTAACGAGCAGTACTTC.

This clonotype was seen a handful of times. V is TRBV13 and J is TRBJ2-5, with 14 positions matching TRBD2. Germline V lookup: CDR1 PRHDT, CDR2 FYEKMQ (reference sequence). The CDR3 runs to 17 residues. After removal of 5 bases from V and 0 bases from J, the junction contained 5 bases not matched to a gene. CDR3 protein: CASSHRTSGGNQETQYF. In nucleotides, the CDR3 is TGTGCCAGCAGCCACCGGACTAGCGGGGGGAACCAAGAGACCCAGTACTTC.

The chain links TRBV4-2 to TRBJ2-5, with 11 bases fitting TRBD2. This CDR3 region has 16 residues. Germline CDR1 reads LGHNA; CDR2 reads YNFKEQ. V shed 2 bases and J 2 bases; nucleotides not matched to a gene: 4. CDR3 coding DNA: TGTGCCAGCAGCCAACGACTAGCGGGGAAACAAGAGACCCAGTACTTC. It specifies CASSQRLAGKQETQYF.

The V call is TRBV20-1, the J call TRBJ1-2; 7 bases map to TRBD1. The CDR3 sequence is 14 residues long. V trimming: 6 bases; J trimming: 0 bases; junction bases outside the gene matches: 7. CDR1 and CDR2 from the germline V gene are DFQATT and SNEGSKA (reference sequence). CDR3 sequence: CSAGGQRPNYGYTF. The CDR3 DNA reads as TGCAGTGCGGGGGGACAGCGTCCTAACTATGGCTACACCTTC.

This clonotype was found a few times. V is TRBV5-1 and J is TRBJ2-1; 7 bases agree with TRBD2. Germline trimming cut 2 bases from V and 5 bases from J; bases unmatched to any gene: 4. The germline gives CDR1 SGHRS, CDR2 YFSETQ. The CDR3 covers 14 residues. The DNA for the CDR3 is TGCGCCAGCAGCTTCGGAGGGAGGGACAATGAGCAGTTCTTC. Translation gives CASSFGGRDNEQFF.